This TCR beta chain was retrieved from a study of blood T cell repertoires in COVID-19. Per the original data handling: Researchers report that nucleated cell counts were estimated from reference gene primer amplification. The method was immunoSEQ multiplex PCR; TCRdb's version includes in-frame clones alone and lacks a portion of them. V, J and clone size reflect that table, while D and trimming were determined from the DNA. The data hold about 180,000 clones, with roughly 84% observed a single time. The CDR3 is 16 residues long. With V trimmed by 3 bases and J by 3 bases, 10 bases remained unmatched. CDR1 and CDR2 from the germline V gene are MDHEN and SYDVKM.

This TCR was recovered from a person aged 70 to 80 with COVID-19, enrolled during active disease. The chain joins TRBV28 to TRBJ2-7, with 8 bases identical to TRBD1. Sample: peripheral blood. The chain's CDR3 is CASSFDRGPIRYEQYF. DNA for the CDR3: TGTGCCAGCAGTTTCGACAGGGGCCCCATCCGCTACGAGCAGTACTTC.